The rows below give T cell receptor beta chains drawn from one sample of a study of OX40 agonist ivuxolimab in advanced cancers. Sequencing used immunoSEQ multiplex PCR; TCRdb keeps in-frame clones, though not all of them. This table has about 150,000 clones, 94% appearing once. Sequencing was performed on CD4+ or CD8+ T cells sorted from blood, taken in a trial of the OX40 agonist ivuxolimab. Receptor source: an adult with an advanced solid tumor such as melanoma, head and neck, liver or kidney cancer. Both conserved end residues are part of each CDR3. The D gene is left open where the match is weak. Clone size is not always given. Where it is, it says once, few, many or a class for expanded clones.

>NA|TRBJ2-7|NA|14|TRBV14
CASSGPGGNSEQYF
TGTGCCAGCAGTGGCCCCGGAGGCAATTCCGAGCAGTACTTC
>NA|TRBJ2-5|TRBD2|16|TRBV7-2
CASSLRLAGFQETQYF
TGTGCCAGCAGCCTAAGACTAGCGGGGTTTCAAGAGACCCAGTACTTC
>NA|TRBJ2-5|NA|17|TRBV9
CASSVGLRGGVGETQYF
TGTGCCAGCAGCGTAGGTCTGAGAGGGGGTGTCGGAGAGACCCAGTACTTC
>NA|TRBJ1-2|NA|11|TRBV20-1
CSASRPYGYTF
TGCAGTGCTAGCAGACCCTATGGCTACACCTTC
>NA|TRBJ1-2|NA|15|TRBV25-1
CASSDPSAGHYGYTF
TGTGCCAGCAGTGACCCCTCGGCGGGGCACTATGGCTACACCTTC
>NA|TRBJ2-7|TRBD2|13|TRBV30
CASSGSGWYEQYF
TGTGCTTCTAGCGGGAGTGGGTGGTACGAGCAGTACTTC
>NA|TRBJ2-7|TRBD2|16|TRBV7-9
CASSSLGGSGSSEQYF
TGTGCCAGCAGCTCCTTGGGAGGTAGCGGGAGCTCCGAGCAGTACTTC
>NA|TRBJ1-5|NA|14|TRBV28
CASHAGDTNQPQHF
TGTGCCTCTCATGCAGGGGACACCAATCAGCCCCAGCATTTT
>NA|TRBJ2-7|TRBD1|15|TRBV5-1
CASSLEGQGVYEQYF
TGCGCCAGCAGCTTGGAGGGACAGGGGGTCTACGAGCAGTACTTC
>once|TRBJ1-4|NA|14|TRBV5-6
CASSLAGNNEKLFF
TGTGCCAGCAGCTTGGCAGGGAACAATGAAAAACTGTTTTTT
>NA|TRBJ2-4|NA|16|TRBV18
CASSPTGGGAKNIQYF
TGTGCCAGCTCACCAACGGGTGGAGGAGCCAAAAACATTCAGTACTTC
>NA|TRBJ2-7|NA|13|TRBV11-2
CASSLSSWTEQYF
TGTGCCAGCAGCTTAAGTTCATGGACCGAGCAGTACTTC
>NA|TRBJ1-3|TRBD1|15|TRBV6-1
CASSSGTGGGNTIYF
TGTGCCAGCAGTTCCGGGACAGGGGGAGGAAACACCATATATTTT
>NA|TRBJ1-3|NA|18|TRBV4-3
CASSQAGGVGASGNTIYF
TGCGCCAGCAGCCAAGCGGGGGGGGTAGGGGCCTCTGGAAACACCATATATTTT
>NA|TRBJ1-4|TRBD1|17|TRBV19
CASTPGRTGGDNEKLFF
TGTGCCAGTACCCCAGGGCGGACAGGGGGAGATAATGAAAAACTGTTTTTT
>NA|TRBJ2-5|TRBD1|16|TRBV7-6
CASSLPPGQGKETQYF
TGTGCCAGCAGCTTACCCCCGGGACAGGGGAAAGAGACCCAGTACTTC
>NA|TRBJ2-7|NA|15|TRBV5-1
CASSLPGGPRPEQCF
TGCGCCAGCAGCCTCCCCGGCGGGCCTAGACCCGAGCAGTGCTTC
>NA|TRBJ2-7|TRBD2|15|TRBV28
CASHPSGTSKDEQYF
TGTGCCAGCCACCCCTCGGGGACTAGTAAGGACGAGCAGTACTTC
>NA|TRBJ1-3|NA|14|TRBV29-1
CSARAQSSGNTIYF
TGCAGCGCCCGGGCGCAGAGCTCTGGAAACACCATATATTTT
>NA|TRBJ2-2|NA|17|TRBV28
CASDHTTQGWNTGELFF
TGTGCCAGTGACCACACTACTCAGGGGTGGAACACCGGGGAGCTGTTTTTT
>NA|TRBJ2-2|NA|14|TRBV25-1
CASSAGPNTGELFF
TGTGCCAGCAGTGCTGGACCAAACACCGGGGAGCTGTTTTTT
>NA|TRBJ1-2|NA|13|TRBV10-3
CAIRAGQDYGYTF
TGTGCCATCAGGGCAGGGCAGGACTATGGCTACACCTTC
>NA|TRBJ2-3|NA|12|TRBV7-2
CASSLYLDTQYF
TGTGCCAGCAGCTTGTATCTAGATACGCAGTATTTT
>NA|TRBJ2-7|NA|15|TRBV7-6
CASSTLSGRSYEQYF
TGTGCCAGCAGTACCCTTTCAGGGAGAAGCTACGAGCAGTACTTC
>NA|TRBJ1-1|NA|14|TRBV19
CASIPPMGNTEAFF
TGTGCCAGTATCCCTCCGATGGGAAACACTGAAGCTTTCTTT
>NA|TRBJ1-5|NA|12|TRBV2
CASKADNQPQHF
TGTGCCAGCAAGGCAGATAATCAGCCCCAGCATTTT
>NA|TRBJ1-2|NA|14|TRBV2
CASSEALPGEGYTF
TGTGCCAGCAGTGAAGCGCTTCCAGGGGAAGGCTACACCTTC
>once|TRBJ2-7|TRBD1|15|TRBV27
CASSLYGTGTYEQYF
TGTGCCAGCAGTTTATATGGGACAGGGACCTACGAGCAGTACTTC
>NA|TRBJ1-4|NA|16|TRBV5-4
CASSLAGGGRNEKLFF
TGTGCCAGCAGCTTGGCCGGGGGAGGGAGGAATGAAAAACTGTTTTTT
>NA|TRBJ1-5|NA|13|TRBV6-1
CASSEQGTQPQHF
TGTGCCAGCAGTGAACAGGGGACCCAGCCCCAGCATTTT
>NA|TRBJ1-1|NA|13|TRBV7-2
CASRGQPTTEAFF
TGTGCCAGCAGGGGGCAACCTACGACTGAAGCTTTCTTT
>NA|TRBJ2-1|TRBD2|15|TRBV9
CASSVAKAGGYEQFF
TGTGCCAGCAGCGTAGCTAAAGCGGGAGGGTATGAGCAGTTCTTC
>NA|TRBJ2-5|NA|14|TRBV7-2
CASSSKKGLETQYF
TGTGCCAGCAGCTCTAAGAAGGGATTGGAGACCCAGTACTTC
>NA|TRBJ1-1|NA|16|TRBV7-6
CASSFRYSRRYTEAFF
TGTGCCAGCAGCTTCAGGTACTCACGACGATACACTGAAGCTTTCTTT
>once|TRBJ2-5|TRBD1|15|TRBV6-1
CATAPGQGGWETQYF
TGTGCCACCGCCCCAGGACAGGGGGGGTGGGAGACCCAGTACTTC
>NA|TRBJ1-2|NA|13|TRBV15
CATSRPSGNGYTF
TGTGCCACCAGCAGACCCTCCGGGAATGGCTACACCTTC
>NA|TRBJ1-1|NA|16|TRBV30
CAWSVKGHKIGTEAFF
TGTGCCTGGAGTGTAAAGGGACACAAAATCGGCACTGAAGCTTTCTTT